These 10 T cell receptor beta chains came from one sample sequenced in a study of blood T cell repertoires in COVID-19. Repertoires were generated with immunoSEQ multiplex PCR, while TCRdb's copy carries only in-frame clones and drops some. The sample records more than 250,000 clones, roughly nine tenths being singletons. The specimen was PBMCs or T cells enriched from blood (not recorded which). The receptors were sampled from a woman aged 35 to 49 who had recovered from COVID-19.

The sample holds one count of this clone. This chain connects TRBV7-3 to TRBJ2-5; D is ambiguous. Deletions cut 9 bases from V and 5 bases from J, with 13 bases between. CDR1 is SGHTA, CDR2 FQGTGA, per germline. The CDR3 runs 12 residues. CDR3 loop: CARWASWETQYF. The CDR3, as DNA: TGTGCCAGATGGGCCAGCTGGGAGACCCAGTACTTC.

The genes are TRBV29-1 and TRBJ2-3; D gene unclear. The CDR3 length is 13 residues. CDR1 is SQVTM, CDR2 ANQGSEA, per germline. The V gene lost 8 bases and the J gene lost 4 bases, with 16 bases spanning the gap. The CDR3 reads CSQSQVVSDTQYF. The CDR3 region has the DNA TGCAGCCAGTCGCAGGTGGTTTCAGATACGCAGTATTTT.

The rearrangement uses TRBV20-1 and TRBJ2-1; a weak D match, TRBD2 (6 bases). Trimming took 3 bases from V and 5 from J, leaving 11 bases between them. The germline gives CDR1 DFQATT, CDR2 SNEGSKA (reference sequence). The length of the CDR3 is 13 residues. The CDR3: CSASGGRHNEQFF. CDR3 nucleotide sequence: TGCAGTGCTAGTGGGGGGAGGCACAATGAGCAGTTCTTC.

The chain uses TRBV7-9 and TRBJ1-4; TRBD1 matches at 8 bases. The germline V gene encodes CDR1 SEHNR and CDR2 FQNEAQ (reference sequence). Trimming took 0 bases from V and 5 from J; bases not matched to a gene: 2. The CDR3 is made up of 15 amino acids. The CDR3, as DNA: TGTGCCAGCAGCTTAGCGACAGGGGAAAATGAAAAACTGTTTTTT. Amino acid sequence: CASSLATGENEKLFF.

The chain uses TRBV24-1 and TRBJ1-2, with D tentatively TRBD1 (5 bases). This CDR3 is built from 14 residues. In germline, CDR1 is KGHDR, CDR2 SFDVKD. The V end lost 0 bases, the J end lost 6 bases, and 10 bases lay between the germline ends. The CDR3 region has the DNA TGTGCCACCAGTGATTTGAAAGGGGTTGATGGCTACACCTTC. It encodes CATSDLKGVDGYTF.

This chain links TRBV4-1 with TRBJ1-1; D call uncertain. The CDR3 consists of 15 residues. The germline V gene has CDR1 MGHRA and CDR2 YSYEKL. The V gene lost 0 bases and the J gene lost 0 bases, with 8 bases spanning the gap. As DNA, the CDR3 is TGCGCCAGCAGCCAAGAGGTGGCGGTGAACACTGAAGCTTTCTTT. Residues: CASSQEVAVNTEAFF.

The rearrangement uses TRBV9 and TRBJ2-6, with 9 bases identical to TRBD2. After removal of 0 bases from V and 2 bases from J, the junction contained 9 bases not matched to a gene. Germline assignment: CDR1 SGDLS and CDR2 YYNGEE. The CDR3 sequence is 19 residues long. This CDR3 reads CASSVEYSGSIAGANVLTF. CDR3 coding DNA: TGTGCCAGCAGCGTAGAGTATAGCGGGAGTATCGCTGGGGCCAACGTCCTGACTTTC.

This chain joins TRBV19 and TRBJ2-2; 10 bases align to TRBD1. Germline V gene lookup returns CDR1 LNHDA and CDR2 SQIVND (reference sequence). V was pared by 2 bases and J by 5 bases, with 8 bases of the junction left unmatched. This CDR3 has 17 residues. The CDR3 region is CASSIRDRGSQTGELFF. For the CDR3, the DNA is TGTGCCAGTAGTATAAGGGACAGGGGCTCTCAAACCGGGGAGCTGTTTTTT.

This rearrangement joins TRBV5-1 to TRBJ1-2, with a tentative D call TRBD1 (5 bases). V lost 0 bases and J 4 bases, leaving 16 bases between the germline ends. This CDR3 contains 16 residues. Germline V lookup: CDR1 SGHRS, CDR2 YFSETQ. Here the CDR3 reads CASSLGGPSGIYGYTF. DNA of the CDR3: TGCGCCAGCAGCTTGGGGGGCCCCTCAGGTATCTATGGCTACACCTTC.

This clone has just a few counts. CDR3 nucleotides: TGTGCCAGCAGCCCTCTAGCGCCTACCGGGGAGCTGTTTTTT. Amino acid sequence: CASSPLAPTGELFF. The genes are TRBV28 and TRBJ2-2; D might be TRBD2 (6 bases). Deletions cut 6 bases from V and 5 bases from J, with 13 bases between. CDR3 size: 14 residues. CDR1 is MDHEN, CDR2 SYDVKM, per germline.